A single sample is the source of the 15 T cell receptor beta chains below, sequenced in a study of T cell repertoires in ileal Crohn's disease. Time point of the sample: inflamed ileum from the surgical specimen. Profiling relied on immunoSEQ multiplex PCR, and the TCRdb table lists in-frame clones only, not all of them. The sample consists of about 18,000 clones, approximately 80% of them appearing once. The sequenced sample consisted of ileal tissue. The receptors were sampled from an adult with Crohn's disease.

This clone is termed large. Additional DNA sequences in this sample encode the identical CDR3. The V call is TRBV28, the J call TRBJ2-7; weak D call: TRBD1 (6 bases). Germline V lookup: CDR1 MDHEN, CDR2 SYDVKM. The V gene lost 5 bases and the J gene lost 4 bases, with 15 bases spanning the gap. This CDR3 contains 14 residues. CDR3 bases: TGTGCCAGCAGTCCAGGGGCAGGGGTTTACGAGCAGTACTTC. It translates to CASSPGAGVYEQYF. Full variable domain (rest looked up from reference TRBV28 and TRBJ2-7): DVKVTQSSRYLVKRTGEKVFLECVQDMDHENMFWYRQDPGLGLRLIYFSYDVKMKEKGDIPEGYSVSREKKERFSLILESASTNQTSMYLCASSPGAGVYEQYFGPGTRLTVT.

CDR3 protein: CASSPSRGSLADTQYF. The CDR3 DNA follows: TGTGCCAGCTCACCGTCGCGAGGCAGCCTCGCAGATACGCAGTATTTT. The chain uses TRBV18 and TRBJ2-3, with D unclear. The V end lost 3 bases, the J end lost 4 bases, and 17 bases lay between the germline ends. Looked up from germline, CDR1 is KGHSH and CDR2 is LQKENI. The CDR3 has 16 residues.

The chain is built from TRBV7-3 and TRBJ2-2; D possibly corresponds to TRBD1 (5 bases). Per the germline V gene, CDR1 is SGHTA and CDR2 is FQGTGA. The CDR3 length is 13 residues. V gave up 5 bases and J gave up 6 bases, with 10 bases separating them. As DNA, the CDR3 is TGTGCCAGCAGCCAACAGGTCCCCGGGGAGCTGTTTTTT. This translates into CASSQQVPGELFF.

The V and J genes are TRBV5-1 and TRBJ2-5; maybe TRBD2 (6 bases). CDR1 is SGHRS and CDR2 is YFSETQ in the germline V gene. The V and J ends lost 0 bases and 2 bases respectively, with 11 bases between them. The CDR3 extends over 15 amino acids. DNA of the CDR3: TGCGCCAGCAGCTTGGCCCCGGGAGAGCAAGAGACCCAGTACTTC. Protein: CASSLAPGEQETQYF.

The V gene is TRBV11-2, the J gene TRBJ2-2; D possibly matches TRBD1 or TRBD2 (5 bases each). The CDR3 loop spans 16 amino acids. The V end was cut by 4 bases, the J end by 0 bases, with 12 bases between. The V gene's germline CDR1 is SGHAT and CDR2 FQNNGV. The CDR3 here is CASSSAGAANTGELFF. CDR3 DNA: TGTGCCAGCAGCTCCGCCGGGGCCGCGAACACCGGGGAGCTGTTTTTT.

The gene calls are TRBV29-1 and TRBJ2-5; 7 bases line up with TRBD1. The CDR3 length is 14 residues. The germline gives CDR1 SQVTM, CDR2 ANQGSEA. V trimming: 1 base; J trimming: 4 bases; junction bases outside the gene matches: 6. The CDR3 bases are TGCAGCGTTGAAGGGGACAGCTGGTCAGAGACCCAGTACTTC. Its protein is CSVEGDSWSETQYF.

CDR3 DNA: TGTGCCAGCAGCTTGGACGGTCTCCCTATGGAGCAGTTCTTC. Its protein product is CASSLDGLPMEQFF. This rearrangement joins TRBV11-2 to TRBJ2-1; D ambiguous. V dropped 3 bases and J dropped 10 bases, with 16 bases sitting between them. CDR1 and CDR2 from the germline V gene are SGHAT and FQNNGV. CDR3 length: 14 residues.

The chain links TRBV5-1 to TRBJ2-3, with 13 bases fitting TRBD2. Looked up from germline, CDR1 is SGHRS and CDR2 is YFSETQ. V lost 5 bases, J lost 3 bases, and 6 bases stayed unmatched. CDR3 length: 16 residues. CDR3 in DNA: TGCGCCAGCAGTCAGGGACTAGCGGGATCGACAGATACGCAGTATTTT. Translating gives CASSQGLAGSTDTQYF. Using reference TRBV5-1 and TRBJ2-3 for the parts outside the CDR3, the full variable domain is KAGVTQTPRYLIKTRGQQVTLSCSPISGHRSVSWYQQTPGQGLQFLFEYFSETQRNKGNFPGRFSGRQFSNSRSEMNVSTLELGDSALYLCASSQGLAGSTDTQYFGPGTRLTVL.

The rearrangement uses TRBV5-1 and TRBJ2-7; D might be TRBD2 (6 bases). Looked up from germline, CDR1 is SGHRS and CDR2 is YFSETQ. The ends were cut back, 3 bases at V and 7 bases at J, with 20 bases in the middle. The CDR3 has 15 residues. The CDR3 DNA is TGCGCCAGCAGCTATTTGGCCGGACGGGAGAAGGAGCAGTACTTC. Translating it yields CASSYLAGREKEQYF.

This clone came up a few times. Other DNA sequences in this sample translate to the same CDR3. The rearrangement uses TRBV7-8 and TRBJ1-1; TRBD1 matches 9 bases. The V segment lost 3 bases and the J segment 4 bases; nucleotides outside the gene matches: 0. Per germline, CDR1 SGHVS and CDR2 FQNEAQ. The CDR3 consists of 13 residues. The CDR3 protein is CASSLTGGTEAFF. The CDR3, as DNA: TGTGCCAGCAGCTTGACAGGGGGCACTGAAGCTTTCTTT.

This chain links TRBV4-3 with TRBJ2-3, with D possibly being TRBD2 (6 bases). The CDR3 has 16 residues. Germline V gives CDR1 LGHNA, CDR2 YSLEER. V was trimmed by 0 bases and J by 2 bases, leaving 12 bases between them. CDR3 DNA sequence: TGCGCCAGCAGCCAAGATCAGGCTAGCGCCACAGATACGCAGTATTTT. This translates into CASSQDQASATDTQYF.

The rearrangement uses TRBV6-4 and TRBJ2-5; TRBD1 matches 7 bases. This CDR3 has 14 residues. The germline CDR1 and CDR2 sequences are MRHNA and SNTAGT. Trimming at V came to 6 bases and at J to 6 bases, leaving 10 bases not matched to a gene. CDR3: CASSDRDGRKTQYF. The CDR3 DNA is TGTGCCAGCAGCGACAGGGATGGTAGGAAGACCCAGTACTTC.

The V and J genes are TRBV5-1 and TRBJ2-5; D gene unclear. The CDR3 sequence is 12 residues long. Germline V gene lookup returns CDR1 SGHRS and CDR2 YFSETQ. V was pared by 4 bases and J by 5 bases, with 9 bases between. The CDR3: CASSLRPETQYF. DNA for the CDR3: TGCGCCAGCAGCCTGAGACCCGAGACCCAGTACTTC.

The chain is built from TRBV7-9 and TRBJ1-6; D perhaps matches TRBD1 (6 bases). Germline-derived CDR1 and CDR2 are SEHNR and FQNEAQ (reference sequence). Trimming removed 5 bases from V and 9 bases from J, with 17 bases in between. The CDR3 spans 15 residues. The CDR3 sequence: CASSLDSLRRSPLHF. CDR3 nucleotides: TGTGCCAGCAGCCTGGACAGCCTTCGACGTTCACCCCTCCACTTT.

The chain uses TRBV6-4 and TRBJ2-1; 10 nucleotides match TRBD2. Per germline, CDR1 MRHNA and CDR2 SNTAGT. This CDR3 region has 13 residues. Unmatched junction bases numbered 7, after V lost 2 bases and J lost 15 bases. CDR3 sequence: CASSDQREGRLFF. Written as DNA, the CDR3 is TGTGCCAGCAGTGACCAGCGGGAGGGCCGTTTGTTCTTC.